What follows are 24 T cell receptor beta chains derived from one specimen sequenced in a study of blood T cells in healthy people across ages. Combining a sample-barcoded 5' primer with a J-beta primer mix, a second PCR ran for roughly 7 to 11 cycles. TCRdb ran MiXCR on the 5' RACE reads and lists one entry per CDR3 protein. In the table there are about 1.6 million distinct CDR3 sequences, around 35% of which are singletons. Sequences were obtained from blood. The receptors shown here come from a woman younger than 45 in good health.

The chain joins TRBV7-2 to TRBJ2-7; D unclear. Germline-derived CDR1 and CDR2 are SGHTA and FQGNSA. Trimming left V 5 bases short and J 4 bases short, with 18 bases between. CDR3 length equals 15 residues. The CDR3 region is CASSARWGLGYEQYF. The CDR3 nucleotides are TGTGCCAGCAGCGCCCGGTGGGGTTTAGGATACGAGCAGTACTTC.

V is TRBV2 and J is TRBJ2-1; the match to TRBD2 covers 9 bases. Trimming removed 7 bases from V and 6 bases from J; junction bases left unmatched: 10. Germline assignment: CDR1 SNHLY and CDR2 FYNNEI. This CDR3 is built from 15 residues. This chain's CDR3 is CASTEQRGAGNEQFF. The CDR3 DNA reads as TGTGCCAGCACCGAGCAGCGGGGGGCAGGCAATGAGCAGTTCTTC.

V gene TRBV27 combines with J gene TRBJ2-7, with D possibly matching TRBD2 (6 bases). Germline V lookup: CDR1 MNHEY, CDR2 SMNVEV (reference sequence). The CDR3 loop spans 12 amino acids. Trimming took 5 bases from V and 9 from J, leaving 14 bases between them. The CDR3 nucleotides are TGTGCCAGCAGTCCCAGTTGGGGAGGGCAGTACTTC. This codes for CASSPSWGGQYF.

This clonotype has ten or more counts. The chain is built from TRBV29-1 and TRBJ2-7; either TRBD1 or TRBD2 may supply D (5 bases each). Germline-derived CDR1 and CDR2 are SQVTM and ANQGSEA. The V gene lost 7 bases and the J gene lost 4 bases, with 14 bases spanning the gap. The CDR3 is 12 residues long. The CDR3 loop reads CSAAEGPYEQYF. The CDR3 DNA reads as TGCAGCGCCGCCGAGGGGCCTTACGAGCAGTACTTC.

This clonotype was found once. This chain uses TRBV2 with TRBJ2-6; no clear D gene. Germline CDR1 and CDR2: SNHLY and FYNNEI. Trimming pared 6 bases from V and 0 bases from J, leaving 9 bases between. The CDR3 has 15 amino acids. The CDR3 DNA reads TGTGCCAGCAGCATACAAGACTCTGGGGCCAACGTCCTGACTTTC. Its translation: CASSIQDSGANVLTF.

This clonotype was detected only a few times. The V call is TRBV28, the J call TRBJ2-7, with TRBD2 identical over 8 bases. Germline-derived CDR1 and CDR2 are MDHEN and SYDVKM. The CDR3 is 15 amino acids. V lost 6 bases to trimming and J lost 0 bases; unmatched junction nucleotides: 7. The CDR3 DNA reads as TGTGCCAGCAGGTCGGGCGGGAGGCACTCCTACGAGCAGTACTTC. Its protein product is CASRSGGRHSYEQYF.

The J gene is TRBJ1-4, the V gene TRBV30; D perhaps matches TRBD1 (6 bases). From germline, CDR1 is GTSNPN and CDR2 SVGIG (reference sequence). This CDR3 region has 15 residues. Trimming shortened V by 4 bases and J by 7 bases, and 19 bases separated the two germline ends. The CDR3 loop is CAWTQKLGASEKLFF. DNA of the CDR3: TGTGCCTGGACCCAAAAACTGGGGGCAAGTGAAAAACTGTTTTTT.

This chain links TRBV5-1 with TRBJ2-3; D might be TRBD1 (6 bases). This CDR3 is built from 14 residues. Germline assignment: CDR1 SGHRS and CDR2 YFSETQ. The V end lost 4 bases, the J end lost 8 bases, and 17 bases lay between the germline ends. The DNA of the CDR3 is TGCGCCAGCAGCCCCGCAGGGGAAGTTGGTACGCAGTATTTT. This translates into CASSPAGEVGTQYF.

The chain uses TRBV7-6 and TRBJ1-1, with D perhaps matching TRBD1 (5 bases). Germline V CDR1 and CDR2: SGHVS, FNYEAQ. The CDR3 length is 15 residues. Trimming pared 5 bases from V and 5 bases from J, leaving 18 bases between. The CDR3 region is CASSNPSLGGTEAFF. The CDR3 bases are TGTGCCAGCAGCAACCCCAGCCTGGGGGGTACTGAAGCTTTCTTT.

On this clonotype: A much larger clone lies one base from this, so it may be a read error. V is TRBV29-1 and J is TRBJ2-7; 8 nucleotides agree with TRBD2. Germline CDR1 is SQVTM and CDR2 is ANQGSEA. The CDR3 is 13 amino acids. Trimming cost V 7 bases and J 1 base; bases outside gene matches: 6. CDR3 region: CSGVGLGSYEQYF. For the CDR3, the DNA is TGCAGCGGTGTGGGACTAGGATCCTACGAGCAGTACTTC.

This clonotype appeared a few times. The rearrangement links TRBV12-3 or TRBV12-4 to TRBJ2-1; D possibly corresponds to TRBD2 (6 bases). Trimming shortened V by 4 bases and J by 1 base, and 11 bases separated the two germline ends. The CDR3 extends over 15 amino acids. The CDR3 nucleotides read TGTGCCAGCAGTTACGGGAGACGTTCCTACAATGAGCAGTTCTTC. Encoded protein: CASSYGRRSYNEQFF.

Only a few counts were recorded for this clonotype. V and J are TRBV6-2 or TRBV6-3 and TRBJ2-5, with a tentative D call TRBD1 (5 bases). This CDR3 comprises 15 residues. Germline V gene sequence: CDR1 MNHEY, CDR2 SVGEGT. V lost 0 bases and J 6 bases, leaving 14 bases between the germline ends. The CDR3 sequence: CASSYSGLPRKTQYF. The CDR3 coding sequence is TGTGCCAGCAGTTACTCGGGGCTTCCAAGAAAGACCCAGTACTTC.

The chain has TRBV20-1 and TRBJ2-1; a possible D gene is TRBD2 (6 bases). Trimming took 1 base from V and 2 from J, leaving 15 bases between them. The germline gives CDR1 DFQATT, CDR2 SNEGSKA (reference sequence). The CDR3 loop spans 16 amino acids. The CDR3 coding sequence is TGCAGTGCTAGAGTCCGCTCGGGGGAGGCCTACAATGAGCAGTTCTTC. Protein: CSARVRSGEAYNEQFF.

This clonotype has only a few counts. This chain uses TRBV20-1 with TRBJ2-5; TRBD2 matches 8 bases. This CDR3 region has 16 residues. J was trimmed by 2 bases and V by 6 bases; bases with no gene match: 14. Germline lookup yields CDR1 DFQATT and CDR2 SNEGSKA (reference sequence). CDR3 nucleotides: TGCAGTGCGCCTGGGGCGGGAGGACCACTTCAAGAGACCCAGTACTTC. This gives the protein CSAPGAGGPLQETQYF.

The chain is built from TRBV6-9 and TRBJ2-3; D not resolved. V was pared by 6 bases and J by 2 bases, with 21 bases between. The CDR3 spans 17 residues. Germline lookup yields CDR1 MNHGY and CDR2 SVAAGI. CDR3 in DNA: TGTGCCAGCAGCACATCGGATTCGAACTCAACCACAGATACGCAGTATTTT. It codes for CASSTSDSNSTTDTQYF.

V is TRBV7-9 and J is TRBJ1-5; possible D gene TRBD1, 5 bases. Trimming left V 6 bases short and J 2 bases short, with 8 bases between. CDR1 SEHNR and CDR2 FQNEAQ come from the germline V gene (reference sequence). The CDR3 length is 13 residues. The CDR3 is CASRAGGNQPQHF. The CDR3 DNA sequence: TGTGCCAGCAGAGCGGGGGGCAATCAGCCCCAGCATTTT. Using reference TRBV7-9 and TRBJ1-5 for the parts outside the CDR3, the full variable domain is DTGVSQNPRHKITKRGQNVTFRCDPISEHNRLYWYRQTLGQGPEFLTYFQNEAQLEKSRLLSDRFSAERPKGSFSTLEIQRTEQGDSAMYLCASRAGGNQPQHFGDGTRLSIL.

The gene calls are TRBV4-1 and TRBJ1-1; D perhaps matches TRBD1 (6 bases). The CDR3 spans 16 residues. V gave up 0 bases and J gave up 4 bases, with 15 bases separating them. CDR1 and CDR2 from the germline V gene are MGHRA and YSYEKL. The CDR3 region has the DNA TGCGCCAGCAGCCAAGATCGGCAGGGGTGGAGCACTGAAGCTTTCTTT. Its protein product is CASSQDRQGWSTEAFF.

This clonotype was recorded a few times. CDR3 DNA sequence: TGTGCCACCAGCGGGAGAAGACAGGGTGACTATGGCTACACCTTC. It codes for CATSGRRQGDYGYTF. The rearrangement joins TRBV15 to TRBJ1-2; 7 bases align to TRBD1. V was pared by 5 bases and J by 3 bases, with 9 bases of the junction left unmatched. Germline V gives CDR1 LNHNV, CDR2 YYDKDF (reference sequence). The CDR3 has 15 residues.

This clonotype was seen only a few times. J is TRBJ1-2 and V is TRBV3-1; D perhaps matches TRBD1 (6 bases). Trimming removed 1 base at V and 5 bases at J, with 14 bases between. Germline V gene data show CDR1 as LGHDT and CDR2 as YNNKEL (reference sequence). CDR3 length equals 15 residues. The CDR3 nucleotides are TGTGCCAGCAGCCAAGGGTCGGGGGCAAGTTATGGCTACACCTTC. This translates into CASSQGSGASYGYTF. Complete variable domain (other parts from reference TRBV3-1 and TRBJ1-2): DTAVSQTPKYLVTQMGNDKSIKCEQNLGHDTMYWYKQDSKKFLKIMFSYNNKELIINETVPNRFSPKSPDKAHLNLHINSLELGDSAVYFCASSQGSGASYGYTFGSGTRLTVV.

This clonotype was seen a handful of times. The chain joins TRBV20-1 to TRBJ2-1; TRBD2 matches at 11 bases. Germline lookup yields CDR1 DFQATT and CDR2 SNEGSKA (reference sequence). V was pared by 3 bases and J by 1 base, with 5 bases of the junction left unmatched. CDR3 size: 16 residues. CDR3 in DNA: TGCAGTGCTAGTAAGGGACTAGCGGTTTCCTACAATGAGCAGTTCTTC. It codes for CSASKGLAVSYNEQFF.

This clonotype was observed many times. This chain links TRBV4-2 with TRBJ2-7; 7 nucleotides line up with TRBD2. The CDR3 is made up of 16 amino acids. V gave up 0 bases and J gave up 3 bases; unmatched junction bases: 8. The germline V gene encodes CDR1 LGHNA and CDR2 YNFKEQ. The CDR3 spells CASSQEDGGGDYEQYF. The CDR3 coding sequence is TGTGCCAGCAGCCAAGAAGACGGCGGGGGAGACTACGAGCAGTACTTC.

This clonotype has only a few counts. The chain couples TRBV9 to TRBJ2-3, with 7 bases matching TRBD1. V shed 2 bases, J shed 2 bases, and the junction held 2 bases outside the gene matches. Germline CDR1 and CDR2: SGDLS and YYNGEE. CDR3 size: 14 residues. This CDR3 reads CASSVGQVTDTQYF. CDR3 bases: TGTGCCAGCAGCGTTGGACAGGTCACAGATACGCAGTATTTT.

The chain joins TRBV5-1 to TRBJ1-2, with 9 bases that match TRBD1. The CDR3 contains 14 residues. The germline V gene encodes CDR1 SGHRS and CDR2 YFSETQ. V lost 4 bases and J lost 9; bases outside the gene matches: 10. Written as DNA, the CDR3 is TGCGCCAGCAGCACCGGGACAGGGATGAATAGCTACACCTTC. The encoded protein is CASSTGTGMNSYTF.

The CDR3 bases are TGTGCCATGGAGGGGGCGAACGAGTACGAGCAGTACTTC. The encoded protein is CAMEGANEYEQYF. V gene TRBV19 combines with J gene TRBJ2-7, with D perhaps TRBD1 (7 bases). CDR3 size: 13 residues. Trimming cost V 10 bases and J 4 bases, with 17 bases left between them. From germline, CDR1 is LNHDA and CDR2 SQIVND (reference sequence).